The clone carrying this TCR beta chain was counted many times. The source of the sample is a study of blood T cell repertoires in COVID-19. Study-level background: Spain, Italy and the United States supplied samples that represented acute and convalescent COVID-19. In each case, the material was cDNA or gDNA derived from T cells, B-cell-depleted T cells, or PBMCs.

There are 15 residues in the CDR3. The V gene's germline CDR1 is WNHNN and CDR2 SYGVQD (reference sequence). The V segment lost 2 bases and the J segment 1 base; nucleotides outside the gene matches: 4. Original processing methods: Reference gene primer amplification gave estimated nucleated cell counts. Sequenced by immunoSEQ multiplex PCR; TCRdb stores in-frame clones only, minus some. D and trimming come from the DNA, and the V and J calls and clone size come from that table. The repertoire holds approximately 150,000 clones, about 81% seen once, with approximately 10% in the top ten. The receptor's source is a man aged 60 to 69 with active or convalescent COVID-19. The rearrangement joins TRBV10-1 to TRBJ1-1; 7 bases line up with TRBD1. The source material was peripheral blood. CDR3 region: CASSETQGPNTEAFF. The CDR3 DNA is TGCGCCAGCAGTGAGACACAGGGGCCGAACACTGAAGCTTTCTTT.